What follows describes a single T cell receptor (beta chain). This clonotype was seen repeatedly, ten times or more. Its antigen remains unidentified. No base quality information exists; no much larger clone differs at one position. These data come from a study of T-cell memory formation after mild COVID-19 (dated by TCRdb to the early 2020s). Background for the entire study: Most TCR sequence clusters were specific to one of the two donors. In two donors, T-cell clones that expanded and contracted after mild COVID-19 were followed by sequencing TCRalpha and TCRbeta repertoires longitudinally. The cohort was made up of two young adult volunteers, one female and one male, who were previously healthy.

The data were produced on an Illumina NovaSeq 6000. TCRalpha and TCRbeta cDNA libraries were built by 5'RACE with constant-segment primers, adding sample barcodes and unique molecular identifiers. Trizol reagent was used to extract RNA from every sample. Library amplification was performed in two PCR steps, and a second sample barcode and Illumina TruSeq adapters were introduced in the second step. Libraries were sequenced on an Illumina NovaSeq with 2 x 150 bp paired-end reads. The paper's processing steps were these. Reads were demultiplexed and collapsed into UMI-guided consensus sequences with migec v1.2.7. Using mixcr v2.1.11, the UMI consensuses were aligned to TRA and TRB V and J templates and assembled into clonotypes. A clonotype was counted as expanded or contracted only when both edgeR and NoisET called the clonotype significant, with the noise models trained on biological replicates. edgeR calls used a false discovery rate-adjusted p below 0.01 and a log2 fold-change threshold of 1. As an exploratory analysis of dynamics, max-normalized trajectories of the 1000 most abundant clonotypes were examined by PCA with hierarchical clustering. Separately sequenced CD4+ and CD8+ repertoires were used to assign a CD4 or CD8 phenotype to each responding clone. The raw public data were reprocessed by TCRdb itself: fastp quality trimming at Q25, MiXCR clonotype calling, in-frame beta chains only. One record per CDR3 amino acid sequence lists the most common genes and DNA. Here the V and J calls rest on TCRdb's processing, not on the authors' analysis. This sample has over 12,000 distinct CDR3 sequences in its table, and around 20% of those were observed once. Roughly 49% of the sample is in the top ten clones.

Results the study describes overall, beyond this receptor: The second-wave clones that peaked on day 37 were not confirmed to be SARS-CoV-2 specific. The study covered only two mild cases, and larger cohorts including severe cases with pre-infection samples were considered necessary. Clones that contracted from day 15 to 85 showed balanced CD4/CD8 phenotypes, whereas a second wave of clones that expanded from day 15 to 37 leaned towards CD4+. Some responding clones were found in pre-infection memory, which suggests that pre-existing cross-reactive memory T cells took part in the SARS-CoV-2 response. Contracting CD4+ clones were found mainly in CM and EM memory subsets, while CD8+ clones were enriched in EMRA.

PBMCs were isolated by Ficoll-Paque density gradient centrifugation. This sequence originates from an adult woman who had mild COVID-19 (a few samples of this study predate the infection). The sample titles of this study are shuffled in the database, so cell type and time point are left out; the donor was told from shared clones. The sample comprised PBMCs or a T cell subset sorted from them (not recorded which).

The CDR3 amino acid sequence is: CASSYSYGGDPRHEQYF. DNA sequence: TGTGCCAGCAGTTACTCTTACGGGGGGGACCCTCGCCACGAGCAGTACTTC. The chain couples TRBV6-5 to TRBJ2-7; TRBD2 aligns with 8 central bases. CDR1 and CDR2 are drawn from the germline V gene: MNHEY, SVGAGI. The CDR3 goes from the cysteine to the phenylalanine over 17 residues. Only the CDR3 portion is preserved as DNA: 51 bases, with reading frame beginning at the first base. V loses 0 bases at its end and J loses 5 bases; junction bases beyond the gene matches: 12.